The source of this T cell receptor (beta chain) is a study of cytomegalovirus exposure and HLA in healthy donors. Whole-study results and caveats: One later analysis, an examination of the 120 or so validation repertoires, found that first-cohort TCR clusters tended to co-occur in them. Across donors, most TCRs were seen rarely, yet some public ones were widespread. In vitro assays verified that three CMV-associated chains recognized CMV antigens specifically.

Profiled with immunoSEQ multiplex PCR; TCRdb holds only in-frame clones, not every one. The sample has approximately 170,000 clones, roughly 83% seen once; the top ten hold 10% to 13%. Worth noting for this clone: Its antigen is undetermined.

Unmatched junction bases numbered 9, after V lost 0 bases and J lost 9 bases. Germline CDR1 reads SGHNT; CDR2 reads YYREEE (reference sequence). The CDR3 extends over 16 amino acids. The clonotype was recovered from a man aged 25-45 years in good health and CMV-seropositive. Sequenced input: PBMCs. The rearrangement links TRBV5-4 to TRBJ2-1; 10 bases agree with TRBD2. This CDR3 reads CASSLGGGTSAGEQFF. The CDR3 bases are TGTGCCAGCAGCTTGGGCGGGGGGACTAGCGCTGGTGAGCAGTTCTTC.